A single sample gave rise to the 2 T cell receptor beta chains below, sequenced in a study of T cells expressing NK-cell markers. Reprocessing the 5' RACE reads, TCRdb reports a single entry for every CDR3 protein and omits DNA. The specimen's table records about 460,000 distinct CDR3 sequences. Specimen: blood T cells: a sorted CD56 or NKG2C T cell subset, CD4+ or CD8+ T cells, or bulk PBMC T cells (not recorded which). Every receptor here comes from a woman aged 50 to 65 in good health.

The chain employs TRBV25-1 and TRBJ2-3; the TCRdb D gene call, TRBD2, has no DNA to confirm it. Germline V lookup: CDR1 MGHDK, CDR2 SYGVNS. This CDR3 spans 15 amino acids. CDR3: CASRASGIRGDTQYF.

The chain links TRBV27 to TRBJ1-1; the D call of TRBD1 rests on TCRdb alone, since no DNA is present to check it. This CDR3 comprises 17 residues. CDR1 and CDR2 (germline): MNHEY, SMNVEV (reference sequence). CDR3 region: CASSFGQGGLWNTEAFF.